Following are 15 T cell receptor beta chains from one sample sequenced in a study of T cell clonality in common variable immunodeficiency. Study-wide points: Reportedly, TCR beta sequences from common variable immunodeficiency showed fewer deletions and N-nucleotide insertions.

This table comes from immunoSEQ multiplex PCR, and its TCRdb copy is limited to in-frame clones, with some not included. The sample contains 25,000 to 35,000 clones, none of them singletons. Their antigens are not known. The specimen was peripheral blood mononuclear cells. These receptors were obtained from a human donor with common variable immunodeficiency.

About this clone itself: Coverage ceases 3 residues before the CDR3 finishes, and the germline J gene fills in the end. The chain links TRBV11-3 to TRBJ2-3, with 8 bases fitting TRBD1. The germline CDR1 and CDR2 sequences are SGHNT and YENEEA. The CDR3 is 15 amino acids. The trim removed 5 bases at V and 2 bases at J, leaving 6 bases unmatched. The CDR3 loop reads CASSAGQGTTDTQYF. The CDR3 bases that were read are TGTGCCAGCAGCGCCGGACAGGGTACCACAGATACG.

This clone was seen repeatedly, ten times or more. The CDR3 protein is CASSIPRTGVTVLTF. The sequenced part of the CDR3 DNA is TGTGCCAGTAGTATCCCAAGGACAGGGGTGACCGTC. This rearrangement joins TRBV19 to TRBJ2-6, with 9 nucleotides matching TRBD1. The read comes to an end 3 residues before the CDR3 does, leaving the germline J gene to fill in the end. Unmatched junction bases numbered 9, after V lost 3 bases and J lost 12 bases. Germline-derived CDR1 and CDR2 are LNHDA and SQIVND (reference sequence). The CDR3 is made up of 15 amino acids.

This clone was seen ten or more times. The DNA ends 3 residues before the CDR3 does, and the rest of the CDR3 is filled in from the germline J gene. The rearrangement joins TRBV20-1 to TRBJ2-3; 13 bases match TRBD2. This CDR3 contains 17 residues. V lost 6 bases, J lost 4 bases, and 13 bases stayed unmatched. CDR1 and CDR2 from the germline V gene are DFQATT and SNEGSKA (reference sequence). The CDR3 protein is CSAGLAGVGLVSDTQYF. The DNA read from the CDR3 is TGCAGTGCCGGACTAGCGGGAGTGGGGCTAGTCTCAGATACG.

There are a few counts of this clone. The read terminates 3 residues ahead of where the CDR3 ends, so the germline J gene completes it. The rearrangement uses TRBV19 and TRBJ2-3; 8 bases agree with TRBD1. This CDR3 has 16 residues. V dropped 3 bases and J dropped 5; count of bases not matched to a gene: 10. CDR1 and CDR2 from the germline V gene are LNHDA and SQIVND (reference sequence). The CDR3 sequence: CASSIAAGGAGDTQYF. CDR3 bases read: TGTGCCAGTAGTATCGCGGCAGGGGGCGCAGGAGATACG.

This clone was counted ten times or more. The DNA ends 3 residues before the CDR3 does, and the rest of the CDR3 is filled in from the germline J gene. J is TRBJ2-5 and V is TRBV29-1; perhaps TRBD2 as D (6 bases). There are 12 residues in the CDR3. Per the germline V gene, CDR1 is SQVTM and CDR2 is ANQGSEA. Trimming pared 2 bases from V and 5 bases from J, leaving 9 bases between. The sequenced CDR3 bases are TGCAGCGTTGAATCTGGGGGGGAGACC. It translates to CSVESGGET. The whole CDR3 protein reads CSVESGGETQYF.

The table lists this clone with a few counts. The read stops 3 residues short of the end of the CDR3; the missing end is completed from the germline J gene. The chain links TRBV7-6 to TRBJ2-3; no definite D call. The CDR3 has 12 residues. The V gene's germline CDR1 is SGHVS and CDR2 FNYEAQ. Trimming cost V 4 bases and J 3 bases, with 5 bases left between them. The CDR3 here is CASSSTTDTQYF. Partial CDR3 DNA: TGTGCCAGCAGCTCTACTACAGATACG. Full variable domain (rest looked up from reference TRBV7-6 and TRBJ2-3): GAGVSQSPRYKVTKRGQDVALRCDPISGHVSLYWYRQALGQGPEFLTYFNYEAQQDKSGLPNDRFSAERPEGSISTLTIQRTEQRDSAMYRCASSSTTDTQYFGPGTRLTVL.

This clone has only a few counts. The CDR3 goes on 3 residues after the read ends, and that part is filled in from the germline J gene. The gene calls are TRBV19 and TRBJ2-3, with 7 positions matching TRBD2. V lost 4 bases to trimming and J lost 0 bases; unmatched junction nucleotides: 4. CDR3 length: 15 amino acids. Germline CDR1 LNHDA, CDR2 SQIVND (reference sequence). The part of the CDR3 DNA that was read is TGTGCCAGTAGTAACGCGGGAGAGAGCACAGATACG. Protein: CASSNAGESTDT. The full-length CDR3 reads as CASSNAGESTDTQYF. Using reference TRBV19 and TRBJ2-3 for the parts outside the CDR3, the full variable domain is DGGITQSPKYLFRKEGQNVTLSCEQNLNHDAMYWYRQDPGQGLRLIYYSQIVNDFQKGDIAEGYSVSREKKESFPLTVTSAQKNPTAFYLCASSNAGESTDTQYFGPGTRLTVL.

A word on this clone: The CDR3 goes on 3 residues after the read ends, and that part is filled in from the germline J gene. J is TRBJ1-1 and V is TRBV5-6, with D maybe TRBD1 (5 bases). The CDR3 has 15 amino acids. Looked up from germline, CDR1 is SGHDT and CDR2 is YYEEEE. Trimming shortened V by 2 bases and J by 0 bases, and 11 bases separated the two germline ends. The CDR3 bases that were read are TGTGCCAGCAGCTTTGGCGGCAGGGTGAACACTGAA. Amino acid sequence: CASSFGGRVNTE. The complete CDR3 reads CASSFGGRVNTEAFF.

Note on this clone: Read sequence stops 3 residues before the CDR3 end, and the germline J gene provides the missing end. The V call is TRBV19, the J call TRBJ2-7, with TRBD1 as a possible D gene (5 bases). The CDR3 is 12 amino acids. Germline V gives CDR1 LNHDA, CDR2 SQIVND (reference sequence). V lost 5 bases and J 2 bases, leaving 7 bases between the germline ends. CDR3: CASSDRTYEQYF. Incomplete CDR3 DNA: TGTGCCAGTAGTGACAGAACCTACGAG.

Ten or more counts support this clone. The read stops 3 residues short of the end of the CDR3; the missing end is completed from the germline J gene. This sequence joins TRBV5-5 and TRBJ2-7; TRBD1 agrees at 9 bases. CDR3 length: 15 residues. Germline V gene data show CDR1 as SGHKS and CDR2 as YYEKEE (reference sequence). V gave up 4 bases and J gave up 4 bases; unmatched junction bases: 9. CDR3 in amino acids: CASSRAGTGPYEQYF. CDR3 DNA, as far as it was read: TGTGCCAGCAGCCGTGCCGGGACAGGGCCTTACGAG.

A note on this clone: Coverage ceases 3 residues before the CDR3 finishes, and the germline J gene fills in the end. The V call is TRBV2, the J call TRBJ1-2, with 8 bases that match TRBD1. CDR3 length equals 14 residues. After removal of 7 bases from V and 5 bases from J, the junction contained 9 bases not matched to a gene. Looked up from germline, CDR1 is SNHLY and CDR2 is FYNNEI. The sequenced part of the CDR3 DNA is TGTGCCAGCACCAGTAATCGACAGGGGTATGGC. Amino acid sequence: CASTSNRQGYG. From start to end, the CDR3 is CASTSNRQGYGYTF.

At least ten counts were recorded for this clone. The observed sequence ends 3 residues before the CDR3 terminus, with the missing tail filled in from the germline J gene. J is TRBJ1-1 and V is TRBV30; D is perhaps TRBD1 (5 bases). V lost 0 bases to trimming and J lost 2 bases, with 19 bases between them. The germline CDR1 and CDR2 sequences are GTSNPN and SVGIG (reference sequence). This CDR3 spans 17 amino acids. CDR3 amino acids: CAWSVVRGGRANTEAFF. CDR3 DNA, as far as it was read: TGTGCCTGGAGTGTAGTGAGGGGAGGAAGGGCCAACACTGAA.

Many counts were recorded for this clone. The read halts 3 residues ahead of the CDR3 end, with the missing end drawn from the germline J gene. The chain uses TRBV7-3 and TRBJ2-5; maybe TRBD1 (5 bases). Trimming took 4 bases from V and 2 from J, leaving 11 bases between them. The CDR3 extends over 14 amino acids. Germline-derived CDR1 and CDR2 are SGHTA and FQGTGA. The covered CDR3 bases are TGTGCCAGCAGCTCAGGACGGACACAAGAGACC. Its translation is CASSSGRTQET. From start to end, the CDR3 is CASSSGRTQETQYF.

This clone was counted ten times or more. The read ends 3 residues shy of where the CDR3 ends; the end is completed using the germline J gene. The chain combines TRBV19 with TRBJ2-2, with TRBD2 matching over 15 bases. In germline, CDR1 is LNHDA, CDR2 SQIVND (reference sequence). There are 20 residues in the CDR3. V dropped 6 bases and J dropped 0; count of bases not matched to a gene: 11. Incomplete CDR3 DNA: TGTGCCAGTAGCCTAAAAGGGGGACTAGCGGGAGGATCGAACACCGGGGAG. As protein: CASSLKGGLAGGSNTGE. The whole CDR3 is CASSLKGGLAGGSNTGELFF.

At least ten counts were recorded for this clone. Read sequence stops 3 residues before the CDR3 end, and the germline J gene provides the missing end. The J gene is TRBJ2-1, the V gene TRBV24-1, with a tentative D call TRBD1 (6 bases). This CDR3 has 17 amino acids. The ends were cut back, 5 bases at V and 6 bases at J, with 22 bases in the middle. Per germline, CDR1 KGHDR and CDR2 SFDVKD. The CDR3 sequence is CATSAPGAVSRRNEQFF. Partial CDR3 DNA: TGTGCCACCAGTGCCCCAGGGGCAGTTTCAAGGCGCAATGAG.